Following are 21 T cell receptor beta chains from one sample sequenced in a study of blood T cell repertoires in COVID-19. Clones were sequenced by immunoSEQ multiplex PCR, and TCRdb holds only the in-frame ones, with some missing. The repertoire consists of around 70,000 clones, with 80% to 90% occurring once and the leading ten covering roughly 7%. Sequenced material: peripheral blood. Receptor source: a man aged 45-65 years with active COVID-19.

This sequence joins TRBV3-1 (or the pseudogene TRBV3-2) and TRBJ2-1; perhaps TRBD2 as D (5 bases). In germline, CDR1 is LGHDT, CDR2 YNNKEL (reference sequence). The V gene lost 4 bases and the J gene lost 9 bases, with 13 bases spanning the gap. CDR3 length equals 13 residues. CDR3 in amino acids: CASSPLVLGEQFF. CDR3 coding DNA: TGTGCCAGCAGCCCACTAGTCCTCGGTGAGCAGTTCTTC.

This chain joins TRBV29-1 and TRBJ1-3, with a weak D call TRBD1 (5 bases). There are 13 residues in the CDR3. Between the trimmed V and J ends, which lost 6 bases and 3 bases, there was a span of 12 bases. Germline V gene lookup returns CDR1 SQVTM and CDR2 ANQGSEA. CDR3 residues: CSVRPDSGNTIYF. In DNA form, the CDR3 reads TGCAGCGTCCGTCCTGACAGTGGAAACACCATATATTTT.

The gene calls are TRBV7-2 and TRBJ2-1; D perhaps matches TRBD2 (7 bases). Germline V lookup: CDR1 SGHTA, CDR2 FQGNSA. V gave up 1 base and J gave up 8 bases, with 18 bases separating them. The length of the CDR3 is 16 residues. CDR3 nucleotides: TGTGCCAGCAGCTTAGAATGGCCTAAAGGGGGGGATGAGCAGTTCTTC. This codes for CASSLEWPKGGDEQFF.

This clone was seen only once. The CDR3 reads CASSYLPVRGTESYEQYF. CDR3 in DNA: TGTGCCAGCAGTTACTTGCCCGTTCGGGGAACCGAGTCCTACGAGCAGTACTTC. The V and J genes are TRBV6-2 or TRBV6-3 and TRBJ2-7; D is possibly TRBD2 (5 bases). The germline V and J ends were trimmed by 1 base and 1 base, with 20 bases remaining between them. The CDR3 has 18 residues. CDR1 is MNHEY, CDR2 SVGEGT, per germline.

The chain joins TRBV30 to TRBJ1-2; a possible D gene is TRBD1 (6 bases). This CDR3 has 13 residues. The germline V gene has CDR1 GTSNPN and CDR2 SVGIG (reference sequence). V was shortened by 7 bases and J by 4 bases, with 16 bases between the two germline ends. CDR3: CASHPGDPYGYTF. In nucleotides, the CDR3 is TGTGCCTCGCACCCAGGGGACCCCTATGGCTACACCTTC.

The V and J genes are TRBV9 and TRBJ2-1; 10 positions match TRBD2. V dropped 3 bases and J dropped 4; count of bases not matched to a gene: 4. The CDR3 totals 15 residues. Germline V CDR1 and CDR2: SGDLS, YYNGEE. The CDR3 is CASSAELAGYNEQFF. CDR3 DNA: TGTGCCAGCAGCGCCGAACTAGCGGGGTACAATGAGCAGTTCTTC.

The genes are TRBV29-1 and TRBJ1-1; the D is unclear. The CDR3 has 11 amino acids. Germline loops: CDR1 SQVTM, CDR2 ANQGSEA. Deletions cut 6 bases from V and 0 bases from J, with 5 bases between. The CDR3 sequence: CSVTVNTEAFF. The CDR3 region has the DNA TGCAGCGTAACGGTGAACACTGAAGCTTTCTTT.

The chain employs TRBV9 and TRBJ1-1; D is possibly TRBD1 (6 bases). Germline values: CDR1 SGDLS, CDR2 YYNGEE. The germline V and J ends were trimmed by 5 bases and 1 base, with 15 bases remaining between them. CDR3 length: 15 amino acids. In DNA, the CDR3 is TGTGCCAGCAGTATCGAGGGGGATACGAACACTGAAGCTTTCTTT. The encoded protein is CASSIEGDTNTEAFF.

CDR3 sequence reads: CASSKPGQGAYEQYF. The CDR3 nucleotides read TGTGCCAGCAGTAAACCGGGACAGGGGGCCTACGAGCAGTACTTC. The V gene is TRBV28, the J gene TRBJ2-7, with 11 bases lining up with TRBD1. The ends lost 5 bases at V and 2 bases at J; junction bases unmatched: 5. Germline V gene lookup returns CDR1 MDHEN and CDR2 SYDVKM. CDR3 length: 15 amino acids.

This clone was found once. V usage is TRBV6-1 and J usage is TRBJ1-4; a possible D gene is TRBD1 (6 bases). This CDR3 comprises 14 residues. Per germline, CDR1 MNHNS and CDR2 SASEGT. The germline V and J ends were trimmed by 3 bases and 7 bases, with 12 bases remaining between them. The CDR3 region is CASSDAGAGEKLFF. The CDR3 DNA reads TGTGCCAGCAGTGATGCAGGGGCCGGTGAAAAACTGTTTTTT.

This clone showed up just once. The J gene is TRBJ2-7, the V gene TRBV29-1; D might be TRBD1 (5 bases). Germline lookup yields CDR1 SQVTM and CDR2 ANQGSEA. This CDR3 is 13 amino acids long. Trimming stripped 8 bases from V and 1 base from J, with 15 bases between. In nucleotides, the CDR3 is TGCAGCTTTAGGCAGGGCAGATCCTACGAGCAGTACTTC. Translation: CSFRQGRSYEQYF.

The chain employs TRBV7-9 and TRBJ2-1; tentative D call: TRBD1 (6 bases). There are 15 residues in the CDR3. Deletions cut 5 bases from V and 9 bases from J, with 20 bases between. Germline CDR1 and CDR2: SEHNR and FQNEAQ (reference sequence). CDR3 in DNA: TGTGCCAGCAGCCCAATCCAGGGGCCTCTGGGTGAGCAGTTCTTC. Translating gives CASSPIQGPLGEQFF.

The CDR3 region is CASSSVGVEGQYF. The CDR3 DNA is TGTGCCAGCAGCTCCGTAGGGGTAGAAGGGCAGTACTTC. The chain combines TRBV5-4 with TRBJ2-7, with D possibly matching TRBD1 (5 bases). Trimming cost V 3 bases and J 9 bases, with 16 bases left between them. The CDR3 spans 13 residues. The germline V gene has CDR1 SGHNT and CDR2 YYREEE (reference sequence).

The chain combines TRBV6-6 with TRBJ1-1, with D tentatively TRBD1 (6 bases). Trimming pared 11 bases from V and 0 bases from J, leaving 16 bases between. CDR1 is MNHNY, CDR2 SVGAGI, per germline (reference sequence). The CDR3 loop spans 14 amino acids. The CDR3 protein is CASRGGAMNTEAFF. As DNA, the CDR3 is TGTGCCTCCAGGGGAGGGGCAATGAACACTGAAGCTTTCTTT.

CDR3 nucleotides: TGTGCCAGCAGGCAAACTGGACAGGTCTCCTACGAGCAGTACTTC. Translating it yields CASRQTGQVSYEQYF. This sequence joins TRBV6-5 and TRBJ2-7, with 7 bases that match TRBD1. CDR3 length: 15 residues. Germline values: CDR1 MNHEY, CDR2 SVGAGI. The ends lost 6 bases at V and 0 bases at J; junction bases unmatched: 8.

This chain links TRBV6-2 or TRBV6-3 with TRBJ2-1, with D maybe TRBD1 (6 bases). Trimming removed 0 bases from V and 4 bases from J, with 19 bases in between. The germline V gene has CDR1 MNHEY and CDR2 SVGEGT. The CDR3 sequence is 18 residues long. The CDR3 nucleotides are TGTGCCAGCAGTTACTCCAAGGGTTGGGACACCTATTACAATGAGCAGTTCTTC. Translated: CASSYSKGWDTYYNEQFF.

The chain carries TRBV11-1 and TRBJ1-1; D ambiguous. CDR1 and CDR2 (germline): SGHAT, FQDESV (reference sequence). This CDR3 contains 13 residues. V was shortened by 3 bases and J by 1 base, with 6 bases between the two germline ends. The CDR3 DNA is TGTGCCAGCAGCTTCACAGAGAACACTGAAGCTTTCTTT. Protein: CASSFTENTEAFF.

This sequence joins TRBV7-3 and TRBJ2-7; TRBD2 matches at 7 bases. CDR3 size: 14 residues. Germline loops: CDR1 SGHTA, CDR2 FQGTGA. After removal of 3 bases from V and 10 bases from J, the junction contained 12 bases not matched to a gene. In nucleotides, the CDR3 is TGTGCCAGCAGCTTGGGGACTACCCCCAGCGGACAGTACTTC. It is translated as CASSLGTTPSGQYF.

This CDR3 reads CASSGGQIGTGELFF. CDR3 in DNA: TGTGCCAGCAGCGGAGGACAGATAGGCACCGGGGAGCTGTTTTTT. This chain links TRBV7-8 with TRBJ2-2, with D perhaps TRBD1 (6 bases). Germline values: CDR1 SGHVS, CDR2 FQNEAQ. The V end was cut by 5 bases, the J end by 4 bases, with 14 bases between. The CDR3 spans 15 residues. Full variable domain (remainder filled in from reference TRBV7-8 and TRBJ2-2): GAGVSQSPRYKVAKRGQDVALRCDPISGHVSLFWYQQALGQGPEFLTYFQNEAQLDKSGLPSDRFFAERPEGSVSTLKIQRTQQEDSAVYLCASSGGQIGTGELFFGEGSRLTVL.

CDR3 amino acids: CASSSKTSGTSYEQYF. In nucleotides, the CDR3 is TGCGCCAGCAGCTCCAAGACTAGCGGGACCTCCTACGAGCAGTACTTC. The V and J genes are TRBV5-1 and TRBJ2-7; the match to TRBD2 covers 11 bases. V dropped 3 bases and J dropped 0; count of bases not matched to a gene: 5. Per germline, CDR1 SGHRS and CDR2 YFSETQ. The CDR3 covers 16 residues.

The chain carries TRBV18 and TRBJ1-2; 9 bases are shared with TRBD1. Looked up from germline, CDR1 is KGHSH and CDR2 is LQKENI. V trimming: 5 bases; J trimming: 1 base; junction bases outside the gene matches: 5. The CDR3 contains 15 residues. The CDR3 DNA is TGTGCCAGCTCAAGGATGGGACAGGGTAACTATGGCTACACCTTC. This translates into CASSRMGQGNYGYTF.